This TCR beta chain originates from a study of identical twins. Study-level results: Twins' surplus sharing was weaker for beta out-of-frame sequences. Fewer insertions characterized abundant cord blood beta clonotypes, whereas memory repertoires showed none.

The CDR3 has 14 residues. CDR1 is LGHDT, CDR2 YNNKEL, per germline (reference sequence). V shed 4 bases and J 7 bases; nucleotides not matched to a gene: 5. As for this clonotype: Antigen: not known.

In TCRdb, the 5' RACE reads were re-called with MiXCR into one record per CDR3 protein. There are nearly 900,000 distinct CDR3 sequences in the sample; roughly 12% occur only once, and about 1.5% lies in the top ten. The sample also formed part of further work on yellow fever vaccine responses in identical twins.

Source material: PBMCs. V usage is TRBV3-1 and J usage is TRBJ2-2; 8 bases are shared with TRBD2. The source is a woman aged 18-30 years in good health. In DNA form, the CDR3 reads TGTGCCAGCAGCCTCGTCCGGGAGGGCGGGGAGCTGTTTTTT. Amino acid sequence: CASSLVREGGELFF.